Each of the 23 T cell receptor beta chains below was sequenced from the same sample in a study of graft-versus-host responses after intestinal transplantation. The table came from immunoSEQ multiplex PCR; TCRdb's copy has only in-frame clones and leaves some out. The repertoire holds about 3,300 clones, with 70% to 75% as singletons. Once graft tissue had been processed, intraepithelial and lamina propria lymphocytes were released. The starting material was ileum tissue, obtained roughly 5 and 7 days after intestinal transplantation. The receptors come from a human patient who received an intestinal transplant, so some T cells may come from the graft donor.

The V and J genes are TRBV20-1 and TRBJ2-1; no clear D gene. The CDR3 totals 11 residues. Germline values: CDR1 DFQATT, CDR2 SNEGSKA (reference sequence). Trimming shortened V by 5 bases and J by 12 bases, and 14 bases separated the two germline ends. As DNA, the CDR3 is TGCAGTGCTGGTCCTGGTTTTAGGCAGTTCTTC. Translation gives CSAGPGFRQFF.

The V call is TRBV19, the J call TRBJ1-2; D gene ambiguous. V dropped 0 bases and J dropped 8 bases, with 16 bases sitting between them. The germline V gene has CDR1 LNHDA and CDR2 SQIVND (reference sequence). CDR3 size: 15 residues. The CDR3 sequence is CASSIDLRGLRGYTF. Here the CDR3 DNA reads TGTGCCAGTAGTATAGATCTACGGGGATTAAGAGGCTACACCTTC.

The DNA for the CDR3 is TGTGCCAGCAGTGAATGGGGGGACAGCAATCAGCCCCAGCATTTT. Protein sequence: CASSEWGDSNQPQHF. The rearrangement joins TRBV25-1 to TRBJ1-5; a possible D gene is TRBD1 (5 bases). CDR1 and CDR2 from the germline V gene are MGHDK and SYGVNS. The CDR3 sequence is 15 residues long. V lost 1 base to trimming and J lost 1 base, with 8 bases between them.

The genes are TRBV30 and TRBJ2-3, with D perhaps TRBD1 (6 bases). V was cut by 3 bases and J by 0 bases, with 13 bases left in between. CDR1 GTSNPN and CDR2 SVGIG come from the germline V gene (reference sequence). CDR3 length: 15 amino acids. This chain's CDR3 is CAWSADRFSTDTQYF. The CDR3 DNA follows: TGTGCCTGGAGCGCCGACAGGTTTAGCACAGATACGCAGTATTTT.

The gene calls are TRBV25-1 and TRBJ1-5, with D tentatively TRBD1 (5 bases). The CDR3 runs to 14 residues. V dropped 3 bases and J dropped 0 bases, with 6 bases sitting between them. Germline-derived CDR1 and CDR2 are MGHDK and SYGVNS. CDR3 sequence: CASSEGDSNQPQHF. The CDR3 DNA reads TGTGCCAGCAGTGAGGGGGATAGCAATCAGCCCCAGCATTTT.

This chain joins TRBV2 and TRBJ1-1; D is ambiguous. Trimming shortened V by 6 bases and J by 2 bases, and 4 bases separated the two germline ends. CDR1 is SNHLY and CDR2 is FYNNEI in the germline V gene. This CDR3 contains 11 residues. CDR3 residues: CASSRNTEAFF. The CDR3 DNA follows: TGTGCCAGCAGCCGAAACACTGAAGCTTTCTTT.

The chain carries TRBV18 and TRBJ2-5; 11 bases are a match to TRBD2. Germline lookup yields CDR1 KGHSH and CDR2 LQKENI. V lost 4 bases to trimming and J lost 2 bases; unmatched junction nucleotides: 0. CDR3 length equals 14 residues. CDR3: CASSLAGGQETQYF. The CDR3 DNA reads as TGTGCCAGCTCACTAGCGGGGGGGCAAGAGACCCAGTACTTC.

This chain uses TRBV5-1 with TRBJ2-3; TRBD2 matches 10 bases. This CDR3 comprises 16 residues. The germline V gene has CDR1 SGHRS and CDR2 YFSETQ. V was pared by 4 bases and J by 0 bases, with 5 bases of the junction left unmatched. This CDR3 reads CASSPLTSGSTDTQYF. Here the CDR3 DNA reads TGCGCCAGCAGCCCACTGACTAGCGGGAGCACAGATACGCAGTATTTT.

In this sample, this clone turned up once. The chain links TRBV5-1 to TRBJ2-3, with D possibly being TRBD2 (5 bases). Germline V CDR1 and CDR2: SGHRS, YFSETQ. The CDR3 has 14 residues. V dropped 0 bases and J dropped 4 bases, with 9 bases sitting between them. The CDR3 bases are TGCGCCAGCAGCTTGGGGTTAGCGCCAGATACGCAGTATTTT. Amino acids: CASSLGLAPDTQYF.

This clone has only one observation. The V call is TRBV11-2, the J call TRBJ2-7, with D possibly TRBD2 on 5 matching bases. Germline V lookup: CDR1 SGHAT, CDR2 FQNNGV. V lost 3 bases to trimming and J lost 3 bases, with 6 bases between them. The CDR3 runs to 12 residues. The CDR3 DNA reads TGTGCCAGCAGCTTTACTAGCTACGAGCAGTACTTC. Residues: CASSFTSYEQYF.

V gene TRBV7-6 combines with J gene TRBJ1-5, with no clear D. Per the germline V gene, CDR1 is SGHVS and CDR2 is FNYEAQ. This CDR3 has 13 residues. V was trimmed by 2 bases and J by 2 bases, leaving 4 bases between them. The CDR3 DNA reads as TGTGCCAGCAGCTTACAGGGCAATCAGCCCCAGCATTTT. Translated: CASSLQGNQPQHF. Looking up the rest from reference TRBV7-6 and TRBJ1-5 gives the full variable domain: GAGVSQSPRYKVTKRGQDVALRCDPISGHVSLYWYRQALGQGPEFLTYFNYEAQQDKSGLPNDRFSAERPEGSISTLTIQRTEQRDSAMYRCASSLQGNQPQHFGDGTRLSIL.

This chain joins TRBV15 and TRBJ2-7; 7 bases match TRBD1. Germline V lookup: CDR1 LNHNV, CDR2 YYDKDF (reference sequence). The CDR3 totals 16 residues. V shed 5 bases, J shed 0 bases, and the junction held 10 bases outside the gene matches. The CDR3 DNA follows: TGTGCCACCAGCGGCCGAGAGACAGGGAGCTCCTACGAGCAGTACTTC. Encoded protein: CATSGRETGSSYEQYF.

Only a few counts were recorded for this clone. The chain has TRBV30 and TRBJ2-1; D not certain. The CDR3 loop spans 11 amino acids. The V gene's germline CDR1 is GTSNPN and CDR2 SVGIG (reference sequence). Trimming pared 0 bases from V and 4 bases from J, leaving 1 base between. Here the CDR3 reads CAWSVYNEQFF. CDR3 coding DNA: TGTGCCTGGAGTGTATACAATGAGCAGTTCTTC. Together with reference TRBV30 and TRBJ2-1, the CDR3 gives the full variable domain: SQTIHQWPATLVQPVGSPLSLECTVEGTSNPNLYWYRQAAGRGLQLLFYSVGIGQISSEVPQNLSASRPQDRQFILSSKKLLLSDSGFYLCAWSVYNEQFFGPGTRLTVL.

In its sample, this clone was seen a few times. The genes are TRBV19 and TRBJ2-7; D is possibly TRBD2 (5 bases). Deletions cut 0 bases from V and 1 base from J, with 13 bases between. Germline V gene sequence: CDR1 LNHDA, CDR2 SQIVND (reference sequence). The CDR3 is 16 residues long. The CDR3, as DNA: TGTGCCAGTAGTATAGACGGCGGAGGAACGTCCTACGAGCAGTACTTC. Translated: CASSIDGGGTSYEQYF.

The V and J genes are TRBV10-1 and TRBJ2-6; TRBD1 matches 8 bases. This CDR3 is built from 15 residues. Germline trimming cut 5 bases from V and 2 bases from J; bases unmatched to any gene: 2. Germline CDR1 and CDR2: WNHNN and SYGVQD (reference sequence). The CDR3 reads CASSPQGAGANVLTF. DNA for the CDR3: TGCGCCAGCAGTCCACAGGGGGCTGGGGCCAACGTCCTGACTTTC.

By share, this clone counts as large. This rearrangement joins TRBV6-6 to TRBJ2-2; D may be TRBD1 or TRBD2 (5 bases each). Trimming pared 0 bases from V and 0 bases from J, leaving 8 bases between. The CDR3 length is 16 residues. Germline CDR1 reads MNHNY; CDR2 reads SVGAGI (reference sequence). CDR3 nucleotides: TGTGCCAGCAGTTACTCAGGGACGCCGAACACCGGGGAGCTGTTTTTT. This sequence encodes CASSYSGTPNTGELFF.

The J gene is TRBJ1-5, the V gene TRBV4-2; D is undetermined. Germline CDR1 reads LGHNA; CDR2 reads YNFKEQ. The length of the CDR3 is 14 residues. Between the trimmed V and J ends, which lost 1 base and 3 bases, there was a span of 7 bases. The CDR3: CASSQAGPNQPQHF. CDR3 nucleotide sequence: TGTGCCAGCAGCCAAGCGGGCCCCAATCAGCCCCAGCATTTT.

V gene TRBV30 combines with J gene TRBJ1-3; D is ambiguous. The length of the CDR3 is 13 residues. Germline CDR1 reads GTSNPN; CDR2 reads SVGIG (reference sequence). Trimming took off 4 bases at V and 8 bases at J, with 15 bases between the two ends. This chain's CDR3 is CAWIRSWGDTIYF. In DNA form, the CDR3 reads TGTGCCTGGATTAGATCCTGGGGTGACACCATATATTTT.

This chain uses TRBV7-8 with TRBJ2-4; no reliable D call. The ends were cut back, 4 bases at V and 0 bases at J, with 4 bases in the middle. Germline lookup yields CDR1 SGHVS and CDR2 FQNEAQ. The length of the CDR3 is 13 residues. CDR3 amino acids: CASSWTAKNIQYF. CDR3 bases: TGTGCCAGCAGCTGGACAGCCAAAAACATTCAGTACTTC.

Of note for this clone: Additional DNA sequences in this sample encode the identical CDR3. This chain links TRBV9 with TRBJ2-3; weak D call: TRBD1 (6 bases). V was cut by 5 bases and J by 1 base, with 8 bases left in between. The CDR3 extends over 13 amino acids. CDR1 SGDLS and CDR2 YYNGEE come from the germline V gene. The CDR3 reads CASSAGGTDTQYF. DNA for the CDR3: TGTGCCAGCAGTGCAGGGGGCACAGATACGCAGTATTTT.

The V gene is TRBV6-1, the J gene TRBJ2-1, with 10 bases that match TRBD2. Losses at the gene ends were 5 bases for V and 8 bases for J; bases not matched to a gene: 9. CDR1 is MNHNS, CDR2 SASEGT, per germline. The CDR3 consists of 15 residues. CDR3 sequence (DNA): TGTGCCAGCAGTACCGTTAGCGGGGGGCCCGATGAGCAGTTCTTC. Its translation is CASSTVSGGPDEQFF.

Within the sample, this clone is large. The chain employs TRBV19 and TRBJ2-3, with D uncertain. The length of the CDR3 is 13 residues. With 1 base removed from V and 2 bases from J, the gap between germline ends came to 4 bases. The germline V gene has CDR1 LNHDA and CDR2 SQIVND (reference sequence). CDR3 region: CASSIGHTDTQYF. Here the CDR3 DNA reads TGTGCCAGTAGTATAGGACACACAGATACGCAGTATTTT. Variable domain in full (rest from reference TRBV19 and TRBJ2-3): DGGITQSPKYLFRKEGQNVTLSCEQNLNHDAMYWYRQDPGQGLRLIYYSQIVNDFQKGDIAEGYSVSREKKESFPLTVTSAQKNPTAFYLCASSIGHTDTQYFGPGTRLTVL.

This clone was seen more than once but under ten times. V usage is TRBV28 and J usage is TRBJ2-1; D remains ambiguous. V gave up 5 bases and J gave up 4 bases, with 12 bases separating them. Germline CDR1 reads MDHEN; CDR2 reads SYDVKM. The CDR3 spans 14 residues. The CDR3 coding sequence is TGTGCCAGCAGTATCATGCCCCAGTACAATGAGCAGTTCTTC. This gives the protein CASSIMPQYNEQFF.